The rows below give T cell receptor beta chains drawn from one sample of a study of blood T cell repertoires in COVID-19. Clones were sequenced by immunoSEQ multiplex PCR, and TCRdb holds only the in-frame ones, with some missing. Of some 200,000 clones in the sample, about four fifths were seen once. The sequencing sample was made of PBMCs or T cells enriched from blood (not recorded which). The receptors were sampled from a woman between 45 and 65 years old who had been exposed to COVID-19. The CDR3 runs from the conserved cysteine through the conserved F or W. A D gene is named only where the DNA matches it firmly. Clone size is shown for a subset of rows, as once, few, many or a class of expanded clone.

TRBJ1-5 | . | TRBV7-9 | TRBD1 | TGTGCCAGCAGCTTACTTCCACCGGGACAGGTGGAACAGCCCCAGCATTTT | CASSLLPPGQVEQPQHF
TRBJ1-1 | . | TRBV30 | . | TGTGCCTGGAGTGTGGGACAATTGAACACTGAAGCTTTCTTT | CAWSVGQLNTEAFF
TRBJ2-7 | . | TRBV7-7 | . | TGTGCCAGCAGCAAAGTTAGCATTTATTACGAGCAGTACTTC | CASSKVSIYYEQYF
TRBJ2-1 | . | TRBV11-2 | TRBD2 | TGTGCCAGCAGCTTAGAGCGGGGGGCTTACAATGAGCAGTTCTTC | CASSLERGAYNEQFF
TRBJ2-5 | once | TRBV5-4 | TRBD2 | TGTGCCAGCAGCCCTCCCCCCAGCGGGGGGTTGGAGACCCAGTACTTC | CASSPPPSGGLETQYF
TRBJ1-1 | few | TRBV5-5 | . | TGTGCCAGCAGCTTGGCCGTACAGGACACTGAAGCTTTCTTT | CASSLAVQDTEAFF
TRBJ2-3 | few | TRBV5-4 | . | TGTGCCAGCACCCCTATGTTATCGGATACGCAGTATTTT | CASTPMLSDTQYF
TRBJ2-3 | . | TRBV19 | . | TGTGCCAGTAGTATTATCTTAACTAGCACAGATACGCAGTATTTT | CASSIILTSTDTQYF
TRBJ1-2 | . | TRBV18 | TRBD1 | TGTGCCAGCTCAAGGGACAGCCCGAACGGTGGCTACACCTTC | CASSRDSPNGGYTF
TRBJ1-2 | . | TRBV11-2 | . | TGTGCCAGCAGCTTAGTCTCGACCAGGCTTGGCTACACCTTC | CASSLVSTRLGYTF